This TCR beta chain was documented in a study of CD8+ T cells in alopecia areata. Treatment given: oral pan-JAK inhibitor, 5-10 mg twice daily. Once RNA had been extracted, it was reverse transcribed into cDNA to act as the sequencing template. Produced via immunoSEQ multiplex PCR; TCRdb's table is partial and in-frame only. This table has about 200,000 clones, about two fifths appearing once. The CDR3 is 12 residues long. From germline, CDR1 is LNHDA and CDR2 SQIVND (reference sequence). Trimming removed 7 bases from V and 6 bases from J, with 12 bases in between. Sample: CD4+ T cells sorted from blood, taken at approximately week 31, from a patient treated with tofacitinib. The chain uses TRBV19 and TRBJ1-2, with D unclear. This receptor was identified in a human donor with alopecia areata. Here the CDR3 DNA reads TGTGCCAGTAAGCTAGGGATGGATGGCTACACCTTC. It translates to CASKLGMDGYTF.